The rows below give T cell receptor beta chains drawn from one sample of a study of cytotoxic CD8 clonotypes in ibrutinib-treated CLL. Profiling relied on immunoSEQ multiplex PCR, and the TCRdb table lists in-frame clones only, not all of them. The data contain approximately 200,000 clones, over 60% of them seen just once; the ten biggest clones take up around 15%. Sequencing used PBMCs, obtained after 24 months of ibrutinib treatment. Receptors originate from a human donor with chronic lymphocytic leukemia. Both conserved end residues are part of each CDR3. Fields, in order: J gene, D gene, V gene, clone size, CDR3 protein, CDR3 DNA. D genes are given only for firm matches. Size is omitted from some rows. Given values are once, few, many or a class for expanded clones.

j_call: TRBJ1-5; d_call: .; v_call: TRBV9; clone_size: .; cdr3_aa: CASSGAGDVNQPQHF; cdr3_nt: TGTGCCAGCAGCGGGGCAGGGGATGTTAATCAGCCCCAGCATTTT
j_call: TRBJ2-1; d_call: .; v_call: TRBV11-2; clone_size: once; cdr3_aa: CASSLRIQGNNEQFF; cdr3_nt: TGTGCCAGCAGCTTAAGAATCCAGGGAAACAATGAGCAGTTCTTC
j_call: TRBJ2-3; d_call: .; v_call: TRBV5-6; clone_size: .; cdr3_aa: CASSRFGAGTDTQYF; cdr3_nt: TGTGCCAGCAGCCGTTTTGGGGCCGGCACAGATACGCAGTATTTT
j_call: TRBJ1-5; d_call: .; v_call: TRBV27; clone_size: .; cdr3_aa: CASSLVAIGSNQPQHF; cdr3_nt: TGTGCCAGCAGTTTAGTTGCGATAGGAAGCAATCAGCCCCAGCATTTT
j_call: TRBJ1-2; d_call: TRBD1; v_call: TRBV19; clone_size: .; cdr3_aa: CASSTLGQGFNYGYTF; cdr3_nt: TGTGCCAGTAGTACCCTGGGACAGGGATTCAACTATGGCTACACCTTC
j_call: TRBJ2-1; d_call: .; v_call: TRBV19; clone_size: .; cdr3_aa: CASSKGGNWDEQFF; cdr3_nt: TGTGCCAGTAGTAAGGGGGGGAATTGGGATGAGCAGTTCTTC
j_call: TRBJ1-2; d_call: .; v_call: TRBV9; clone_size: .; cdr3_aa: CASSVAPTVYGYTF; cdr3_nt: TGTGCCAGCAGCGTAGCCCCGACGGTCTATGGCTACACCTTC
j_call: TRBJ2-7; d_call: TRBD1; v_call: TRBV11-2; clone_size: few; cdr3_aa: CASSRTGVGEQYF; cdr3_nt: TGTGCCAGCAGCCGAACAGGGGTCGGCGAGCAGTACTTC
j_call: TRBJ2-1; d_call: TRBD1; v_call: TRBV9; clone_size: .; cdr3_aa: CASSVVPRGQGANEQFF; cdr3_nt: TGTGCCAGCAGCGTAGTCCCCCGTGGACAGGGGGCCAATGAGCAGTTCTTC
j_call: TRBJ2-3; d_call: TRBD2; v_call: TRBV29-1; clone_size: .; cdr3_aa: CSGGVAGVGTDTQYF; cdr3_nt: TGCAGCGGTGGGGTAGCGGGAGTCGGCACAGATACGCAGTATTTT
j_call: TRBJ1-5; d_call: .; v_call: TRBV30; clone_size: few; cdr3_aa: CAWSRDGNFYQPQHF; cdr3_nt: TGTGCCTGGAGTAGGGACGGTAACTTTTATCAGCCCCAGCATTTT
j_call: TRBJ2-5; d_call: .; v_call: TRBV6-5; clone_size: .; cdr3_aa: CASSYSTAGETQYF; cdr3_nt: TGTGCCAGCAGTTACTCGACTGCGGGGGAGACCCAGTACTTC